This T cell receptor beta chain came from a study of T cells in localized non-small cell lung cancer. Study-wide points: Turning up in adjacent lung were a median approximately 60 of the top 100 tumor clones. Without multi-region sequencing, intratumor heterogeneity could not be excluded. Tumor showed lower T cell clonality than uninvolved adjacent lung, where it was highest.

On this clone: Its antigen is as yet unknown.

Using immunoSEQ multiplex PCR, the repertoire was profiled, and TCRdb retains in-frame clones only, with some absent. The data contain around 1,900 clones, under 30% of them singletons. Germline loops: CDR1 SGDLS, CDR2 YYNGEE. Trimming cost V 9 bases and J 7 bases; bases outside gene matches: 14. CDR3 length equals 14 residues. The specimen was normal lung tissue next to the tumor, collected before any cancer treatment. The rearrangement joins TRBV9 to TRBJ2-7; 9 bases agree with TRBD1. The sequence derives from a woman aged 35-70 years with stage II lung adenocarcinoma. This CDR3 is CATSRTGGLTEQYF. CDR3 DNA: TGTGCCACCTCCCGTACAGGGGGCCTTACGGAGCAGTACTTC.